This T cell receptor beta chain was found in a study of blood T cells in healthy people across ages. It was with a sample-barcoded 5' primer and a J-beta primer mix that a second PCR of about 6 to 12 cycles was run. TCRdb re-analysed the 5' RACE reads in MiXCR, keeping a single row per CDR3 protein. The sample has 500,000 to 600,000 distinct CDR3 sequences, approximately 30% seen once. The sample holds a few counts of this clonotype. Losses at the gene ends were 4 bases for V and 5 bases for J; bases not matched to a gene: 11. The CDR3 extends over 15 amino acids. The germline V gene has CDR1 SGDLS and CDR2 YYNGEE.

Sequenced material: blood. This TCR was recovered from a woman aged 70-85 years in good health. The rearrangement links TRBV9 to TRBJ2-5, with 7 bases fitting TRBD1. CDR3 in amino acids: CASSRSRQGLETQYF. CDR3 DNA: TGTGCCAGCAGCCGGAGCCGACAGGGCCTGGAGACCCAGTACTTC.